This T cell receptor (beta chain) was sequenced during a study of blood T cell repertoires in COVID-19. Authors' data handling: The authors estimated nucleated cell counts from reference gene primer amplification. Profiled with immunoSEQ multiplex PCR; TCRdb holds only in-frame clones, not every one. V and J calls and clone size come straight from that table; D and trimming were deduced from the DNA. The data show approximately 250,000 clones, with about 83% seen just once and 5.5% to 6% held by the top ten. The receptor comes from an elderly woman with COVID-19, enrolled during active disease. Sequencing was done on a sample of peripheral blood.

CDR3 DNA sequence: TGTGCCAGCTCGCAGGACAGCTCCTATAATTCACCCCTCCACTTT. Translating it yields CASSQDSSYNSPLHF. J is TRBJ1-6 and V is TRBV18, with a possible D match to TRBD1 (6 bases). Trimming stripped 6 bases from V and 0 bases from J, with 9 bases between. In germline, CDR1 is KGHSH, CDR2 LQKENI. The CDR3 totals 15 residues.